The clone carrying this TCR beta chain was seen many times. This sample is part of a study of T cells in Graves' hyperthyroidism and ophthalmopathy. Germline V gene lookup returns CDR1 SGHTS and CDR2 YDEGEE. CDR3 length: 16 amino acids. The ends were cut back, 1 base at V and 5 bases at J, with 16 bases in the middle. RNA transcripts yielded amplified TCR beta CDR3 regions. The primer set for the first-round RT-PCR of the TCR CDR3 was HTBI. Via MiXCR, TCRdb re-called the multiplex PCR reads, giving one row per CDR3 protein. The sample contains 500,000 to 750,000 distinct CDR3 sequences, approximately 15% of which appear only once.

This TCR derives from a woman between 18 and 30 years old with Graves' ophthalmopathy. The sequenced sample consisted of blood. The chain has TRBV5-8 and TRBJ2-1; D possibly corresponds to TRBD2 (5 bases). Written as DNA, the CDR3 is TGTGCCAGCAGCTTGCTATGGGGAGACGGCAACAATGAGCAGTTCTTC. Translation: CASSLLWGDGNNEQFF.